A selection of T cell receptor beta chains follows, all from one sample in a study of technical replicates of blood from several donors. The repertoire was sequenced with immunoSEQ multiplex PCR; TCRdb's copy has only in-frame clones and lacks some. The data show tens of thousands of clones, with 75% to 90% seen just once and 5.1% held by the top ten. The sample comprised PBMCs. The receptors shown here come from a human donor in good health. Some clones in this sample may be carry-over from other donors' samples. Both conserved end residues are trimmed from each CDR3.

v_call cdr3_length cdr3_aa
TRBV27 13 ASRRGQGAYYGYT
TRBV7-8 11 ASSLGGHYEQY
TRBV1 15 TSSLVRGGECRYTIY
TRBV29-1 10 SVYRVKETQY
TRBV7-3 11 ASSLGTGSLAF
TRBV27 13 ASRREREIPDTQY
TRBV2 9 ASRGEGGYT
TRBV15 9 ATSSTAAQF
TRBV29-1 11 SARTGAQETQY
TRBV5-6 11 ASSIGGGGGYT
TRBV23-1 13 ASSPEGAPLGEQY
TRBV4-3 10 ASSQGGNGYT
TRBV5-1 12 ASSFRFHYNEQF
TRBV7-3 14 ASSRSGSTNTGELF
TRBV29-1 11 SADRDKGGGYT
TRBV7-2 11 ASSLDRVYGYT
TRBV7-9 13 ASSFDGRASGEQY
TRBV14 12 ASSQDYNLGELF
TRBV30 11 AWGTDFSSPLH
TRBV19 10 ATGGWSDTQY
TRBV7-2 11 ASSLITAYEQY
TRBV5-3 12 ARSLTGGADTQY
TRBV19 11 ASTTGFGETQY
TRBV9 14 ASSGLAGMGTDTQY
TRBV5-4 15 ASSLRRGQSTNEKLF
TRBV5-8 10 ASSSTGYEQY
TRBV5-4 11 ASSWSSGNTIY
TRBV7-3 15 ASSLTGDRGPGTEAF
TRBV5-3 15 ARSFPGLAGGVYEQY
TRBV14 16 ASSQDYGGGAGNSPLH
TRBV7-9 13 ASSLEGAKDSPLH
TRBV11-3 11 ASSIDTGGEAF
TRBV21-1 11 ASGPTGNTEAF
TRBV11-2 11 ASSETGMETQY
TRBV6-5 12 ASRPWGRQETQY
TRBV7-8 17 ASSLKDSTPSSTNEKLF
TRBV6-5 13 ASTGGQGYNSPLH
TRBV6-1 10 ASSEKGHTIY
TRBV12-5 15 ASGLPPNPSLLTEAF
TRBV30 14 AWSGLAGSSYNEQF
TRBV7-9 15 ASSGGGGQGALNEQF
TRBV4-3 11 ASSQGPSGELF
TRBV30 13 AWSVDRGDPYEQY
TRBV5-1 15 ASSFGTSGVSADTQY
TRBV10-1 11 ASTQGATGELF
TRBV5-4 13 ASSPGQSSYNEQF
TRBV30 11 AWITGDGNTIY